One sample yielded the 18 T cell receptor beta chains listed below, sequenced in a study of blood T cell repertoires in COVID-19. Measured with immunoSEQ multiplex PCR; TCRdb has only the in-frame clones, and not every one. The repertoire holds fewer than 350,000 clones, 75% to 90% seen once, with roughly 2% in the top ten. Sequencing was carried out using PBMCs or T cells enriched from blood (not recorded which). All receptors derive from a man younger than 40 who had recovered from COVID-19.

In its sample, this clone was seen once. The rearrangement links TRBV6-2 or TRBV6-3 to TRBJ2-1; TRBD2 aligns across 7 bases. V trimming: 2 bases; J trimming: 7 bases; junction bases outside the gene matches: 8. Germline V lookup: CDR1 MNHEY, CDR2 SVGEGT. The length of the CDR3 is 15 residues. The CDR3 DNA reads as TGTGCCAGCAGTTACCGGACTAGTCGGGTAAATGAGCAGTTCTTC. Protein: CASSYRTSRVNEQFF.

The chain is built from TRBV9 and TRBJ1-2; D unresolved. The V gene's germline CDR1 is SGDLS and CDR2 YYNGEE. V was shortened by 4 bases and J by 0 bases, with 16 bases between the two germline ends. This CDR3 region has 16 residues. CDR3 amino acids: CASSPSPGKANYGYTF. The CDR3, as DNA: TGTGCCAGCAGCCCTAGCCCGGGCAAGGCTAACTATGGCTACACCTTC.

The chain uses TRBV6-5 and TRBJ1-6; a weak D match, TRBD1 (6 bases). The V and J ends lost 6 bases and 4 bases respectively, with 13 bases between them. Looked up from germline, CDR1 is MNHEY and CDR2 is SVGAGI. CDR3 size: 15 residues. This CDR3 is CASRGGARYNSPLHF. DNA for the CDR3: TGTGCCAGCAGAGGGGGGGCAAGGTATAATTCACCCCTCCACTTT.

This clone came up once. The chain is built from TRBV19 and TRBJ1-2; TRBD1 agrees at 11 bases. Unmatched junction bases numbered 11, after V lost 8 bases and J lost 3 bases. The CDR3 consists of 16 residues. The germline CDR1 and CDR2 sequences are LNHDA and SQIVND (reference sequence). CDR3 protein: CASARWDRGTDYGYTF. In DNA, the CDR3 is TGTGCCAGTGCCCGATGGGACAGGGGGACGGACTATGGCTACACCTTC.

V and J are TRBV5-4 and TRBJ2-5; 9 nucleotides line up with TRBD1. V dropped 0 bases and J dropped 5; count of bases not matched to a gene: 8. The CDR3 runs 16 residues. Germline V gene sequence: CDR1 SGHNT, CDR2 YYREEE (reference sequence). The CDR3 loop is CASSLAAGQGFETQYF. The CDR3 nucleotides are TGTGCCAGCAGCTTGGCGGCGGGACAGGGCTTTGAGACCCAGTACTTC.

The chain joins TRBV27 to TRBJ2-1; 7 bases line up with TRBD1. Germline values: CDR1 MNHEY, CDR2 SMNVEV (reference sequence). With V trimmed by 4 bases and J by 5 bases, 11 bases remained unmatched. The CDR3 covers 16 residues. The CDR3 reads CASSSRVRDRHNEQFF. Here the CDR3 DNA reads TGTGCCAGCAGTTCCCGGGTCCGGGACAGACACAATGAGCAGTTCTTC.

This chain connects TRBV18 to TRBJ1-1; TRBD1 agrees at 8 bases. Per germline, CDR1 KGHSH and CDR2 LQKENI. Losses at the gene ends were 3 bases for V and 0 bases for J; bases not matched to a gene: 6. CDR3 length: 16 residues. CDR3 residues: CASSPPTGDLNTEAFF. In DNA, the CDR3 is TGTGCCAGCTCACCCCCGACAGGGGACTTGAACACTGAAGCTTTCTTT.

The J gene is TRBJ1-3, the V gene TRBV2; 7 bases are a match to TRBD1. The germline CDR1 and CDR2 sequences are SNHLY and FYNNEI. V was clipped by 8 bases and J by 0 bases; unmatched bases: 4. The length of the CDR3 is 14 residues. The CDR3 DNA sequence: TGTGCCAGCGGGGACAGATACTCTGGAAACACCATATATTTT. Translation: CASGDRYSGNTIYF.

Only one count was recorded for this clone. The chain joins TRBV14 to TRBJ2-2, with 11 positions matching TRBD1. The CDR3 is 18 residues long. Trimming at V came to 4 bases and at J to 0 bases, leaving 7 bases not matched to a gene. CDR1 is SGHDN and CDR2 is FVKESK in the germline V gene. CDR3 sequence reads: CASSPRLGQGANTGELFF. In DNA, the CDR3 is TGTGCCAGCAGCCCAAGATTGGGACAGGGGGCGAACACCGGGGAGCTGTTTTTT.

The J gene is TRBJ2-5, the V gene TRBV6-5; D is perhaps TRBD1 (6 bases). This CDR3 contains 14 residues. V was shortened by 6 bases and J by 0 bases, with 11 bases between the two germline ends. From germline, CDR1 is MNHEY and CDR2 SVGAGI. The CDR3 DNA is TGTGCCAGCAGCTTGGGGGCCTACCAAGAGACCCAGTACTTC. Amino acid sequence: CASSLGAYQETQYF.

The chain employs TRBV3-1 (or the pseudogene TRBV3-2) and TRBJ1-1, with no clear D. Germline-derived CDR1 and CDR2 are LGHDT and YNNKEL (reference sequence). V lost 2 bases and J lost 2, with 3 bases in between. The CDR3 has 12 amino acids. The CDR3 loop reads CASSQLNTEAFF. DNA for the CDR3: TGTGCCAGCAGCCAACTAAACACTGAAGCTTTCTTT.

CDR3 in DNA: TGTGCCAGCAGCGCAAGCTCAGTTAACAGCGGAGGCTACACCTTC. Protein product: CASSASSVNSGGYTF. This rearrangement joins TRBV7-2 to TRBJ1-2; D call uncertain. V was trimmed by 5 bases and J by 8 bases, leaving 21 bases between them. The CDR3 runs 15 residues. Germline V gene sequence: CDR1 SGHTA, CDR2 FQGNSA.

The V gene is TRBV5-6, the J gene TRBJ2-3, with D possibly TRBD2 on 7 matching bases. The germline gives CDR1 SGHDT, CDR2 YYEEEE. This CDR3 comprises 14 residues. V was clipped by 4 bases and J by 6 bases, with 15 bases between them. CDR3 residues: CASSRRGGGDTQYF. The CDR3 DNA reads TGTGCCAGCAGCCGCAGGGGAGGGGGTGATACGCAGTATTTT. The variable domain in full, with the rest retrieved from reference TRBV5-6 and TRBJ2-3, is DAGVTQSPTHLIKTRGQQVTLRCSPKSGHDTVSWYQQALGQGPQFIFQYYEEEERQRGNFPDRFSGHQFPNYSSELNVNALLLGDSALYLCASSRRGGGDTQYFGPGTRLTVL.

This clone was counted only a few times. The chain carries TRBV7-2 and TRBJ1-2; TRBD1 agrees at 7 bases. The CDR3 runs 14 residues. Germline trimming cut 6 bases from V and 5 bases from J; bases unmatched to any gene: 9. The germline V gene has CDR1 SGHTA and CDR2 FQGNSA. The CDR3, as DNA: TGTGCCAGCAGAAACCGGGGACAGCAGTATGGCTACACCTTC. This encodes CASRNRGQQYGYTF.

The CDR3 DNA reads as TGTGCCAGCAGCCTACGTTCGGGATCGACTAATGAAAAACTGTTTTTT. It is translated as CASSLRSGSTNEKLFF. The chain uses TRBV7-9 and TRBJ1-4, with unresolved D. The CDR3 extends over 16 amino acids. V lost 5 bases, J lost 2 bases, and 15 bases lay in between. CDR1 and CDR2 (germline): SEHNR, FQNEAQ (reference sequence).

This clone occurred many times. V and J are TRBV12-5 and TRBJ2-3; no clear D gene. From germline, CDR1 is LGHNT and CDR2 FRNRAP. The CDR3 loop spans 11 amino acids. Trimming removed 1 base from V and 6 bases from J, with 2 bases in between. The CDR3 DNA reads TGTGCTAGTGGTTTGGCGGATACGCAGTATTTT. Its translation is CASGLADTQYF.

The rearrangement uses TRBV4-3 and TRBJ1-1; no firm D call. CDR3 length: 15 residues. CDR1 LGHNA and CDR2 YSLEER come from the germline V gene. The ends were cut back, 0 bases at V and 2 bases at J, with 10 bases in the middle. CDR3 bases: TGCGCCAGCAGCCAAGACAGGTGGTCCAACACTGAAGCTTTCTTT. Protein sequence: CASSQDRWSNTEAFF.

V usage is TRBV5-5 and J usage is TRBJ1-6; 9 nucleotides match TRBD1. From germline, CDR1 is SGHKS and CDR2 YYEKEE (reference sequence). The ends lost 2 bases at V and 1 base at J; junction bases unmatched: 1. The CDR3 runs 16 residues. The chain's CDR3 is CASSFGTGSYNSPLHF. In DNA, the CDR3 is TGTGCCAGCAGCTTCGGGACAGGGTCCTATAATTCACCCCTCCACTTT.